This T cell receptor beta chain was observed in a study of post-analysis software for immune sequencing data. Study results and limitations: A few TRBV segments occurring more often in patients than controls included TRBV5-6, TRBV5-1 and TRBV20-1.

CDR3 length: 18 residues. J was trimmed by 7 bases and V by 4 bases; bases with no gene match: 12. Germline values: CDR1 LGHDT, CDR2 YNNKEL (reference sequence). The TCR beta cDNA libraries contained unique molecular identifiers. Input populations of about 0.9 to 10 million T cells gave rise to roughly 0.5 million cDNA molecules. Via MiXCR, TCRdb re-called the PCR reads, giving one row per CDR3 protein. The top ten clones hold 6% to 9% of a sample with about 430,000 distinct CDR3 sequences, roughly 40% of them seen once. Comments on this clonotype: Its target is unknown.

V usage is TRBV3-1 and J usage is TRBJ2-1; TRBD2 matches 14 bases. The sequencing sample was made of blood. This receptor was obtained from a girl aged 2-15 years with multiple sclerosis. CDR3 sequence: CASSPTRGLAGGSNEQFF. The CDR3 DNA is TGTGCCAGCAGCCCGACACGCGGACTAGCGGGGGGTTCAAATGAGCAGTTCTTC.